This TCR beta chain is from a study of shared clonotypes between healthy human individuals. Study in general: A donor's plate count was three for CD4 naive and three for CD4 memory; CD8 naive had two and CD8 memory one.

Naive-designated CD8 cells lacked CD45RO, were positively enriched for CCR7, and omitted terminally differentiated effector memory CD45RA+ cells. All donors qualified as healthy HIV-negative adults and had experienced no recent acute infections or vaccinations. V was trimmed by 4 bases and J by 0 bases, leaving 15 bases between them. This CDR3 is 16 amino acids long. Per the germline V gene, CDR1 is SGHTA and CDR2 is FQGNSA. Generated by immunoSEQ multiplex PCR, the TCRdb table keeps only in-frame clones and is missing some. The data contain roughly 2.1 million clones, approximately 94% of them singletons.

The rearrangement links TRBV7-2 to TRBJ1-1; D is perhaps TRBD1 (6 bases). This TCR was sampled from a man aged 18-30 years in good health. Some clones in this sample may be carry-over from other donors' samples. Sequencing used naive CD8+ T cells from PBMCs. The CDR3 reads CASSSPQGSLNTEAFF. The CDR3 nucleotides are TGTGCCAGCAGCTCCCCACAGGGTAGCTTGAACACTGAAGCTTTCTTT.